The entry below describes one T cell receptor beta chain. The entry originates in a study of shared clonotypes between healthy human individuals. The naive CD8 subset, CD45RO-negative cells positively selected for CCR7, excluded terminally differentiated effector memory CD45RA+ cells. Trimming removed 2 bases from V and 5 bases from J; junction bases left unmatched: 7. Germline CDR1 is PRHDT and CDR2 is FYEKMQ (reference sequence). The CDR3 is 15 amino acids. The repertoire was sequenced with immunoSEQ multiplex PCR; TCRdb's copy has only in-frame clones and lacks some. This sample carries hundreds of thousands of clones, 95% to 96% of them seen once, and the ten largest clones take about 0.11%.

This chain links TRBV13 with TRBJ2-5; 8 positions agree with TRBD2. The receptor was isolated from a woman in her 30s in good health. The sequencing sample was made of naive CD8+ T cells sorted from blood. The CDR3 DNA reads TGTGCCAGCAGCTTATCCAGGACTAGCTTTGAGACCCAGTACTTC. As protein: CASSLSRTSFETQYF.